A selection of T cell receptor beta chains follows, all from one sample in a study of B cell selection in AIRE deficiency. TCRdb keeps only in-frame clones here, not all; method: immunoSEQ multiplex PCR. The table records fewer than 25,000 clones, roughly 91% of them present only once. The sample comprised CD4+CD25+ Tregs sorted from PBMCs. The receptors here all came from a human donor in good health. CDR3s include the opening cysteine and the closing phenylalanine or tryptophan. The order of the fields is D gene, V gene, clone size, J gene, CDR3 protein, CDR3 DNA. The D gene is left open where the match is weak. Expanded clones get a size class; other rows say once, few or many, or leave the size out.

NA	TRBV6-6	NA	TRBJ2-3	CASSYSRGPNTQYF	TGTGCCAGCAGTTACTCGAGGGGCCCTAATACGCAGTATTTT
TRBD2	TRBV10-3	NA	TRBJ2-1	CAISRSSGMVNEQFF	TGTGCCATCAGTAGATCTAGCGGGATGGTCAATGAGCAGTTCTTC
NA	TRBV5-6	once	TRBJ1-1	CASTLGPEAFF	TGTGCCAGCACCCTCGGCCCTGAAGCTTTCTTT
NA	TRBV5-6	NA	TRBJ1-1	CASSLVQMSTEAFF	TGTGCCAGCAGCTTGGTGCAGATGAGCACTGAAGCTTTCTTT
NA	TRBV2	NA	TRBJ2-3	CASSRQARGDTQYF	TGTGCCAGCAGTCGACAGGCCCGGGGGGATACGCAGTATTTT
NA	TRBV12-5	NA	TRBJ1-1	CASGLDGSAFF	TGTGCTAGTGGTTTGGACGGGTCCGCTTTCTTT
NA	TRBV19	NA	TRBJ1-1	CASSIVGGDEAFF	TGTGCCAGTAGTATAGTAGGGGGGGATGAAGCTTTCTTT
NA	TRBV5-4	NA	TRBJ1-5	CASSLRGAKAQHF	TGTGCCAGCAGCTTGCGGGGGGCAAAGGCCCAGCATTTT
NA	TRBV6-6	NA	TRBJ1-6	CASSYFRALNSPLHF	TGTGCCAGCAGTTACTTCAGGGCTTTAAATTCACCCCTCCACTTT
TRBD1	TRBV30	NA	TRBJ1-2	CAWSLTGGRVRGYTF	TGTGCCTGGAGTTTGACAGGGGGCCGGGTGAGGGGCTACACCTTC
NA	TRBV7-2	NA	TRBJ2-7	CASSLVPDRSYEQYF	TGTGCCAGCAGCTTAGTACCAGATCGTTCCTACGAGCAGTACTTC
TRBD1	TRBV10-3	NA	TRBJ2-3	CAIHRTGGSLGQYF	TGTGCCATCCATCGAACAGGGGGCTCCCTGGGGCAGTATTTT
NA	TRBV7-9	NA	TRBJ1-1	CASSLSRNTEAFF	TGTGCCAGCAGCTTAAGCAGGAACACTGAAGCTTTCTTT
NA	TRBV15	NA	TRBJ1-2	CATSSVRYRTRHYGYTF	TGTGCCACCAGCAGCGTCCGTTACAGGACTAGGCACTATGGCTACACCTTC
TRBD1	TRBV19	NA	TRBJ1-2	CASNYGTGGEPYTF	TGTGCCAGTAATTACGGGACAGGGGGCGAACCCTACACCTTC
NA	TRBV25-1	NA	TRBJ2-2	CASSVGGTGELFF	TGTGCCAGCAGTGTAGGTGGGACCGGGGAGCTGTTTTTT
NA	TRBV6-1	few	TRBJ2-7	CASSEFRTAYEQYF	TGTGCCAGCAGTGAATTCAGGACAGCCTACGAGCAGTACTTC
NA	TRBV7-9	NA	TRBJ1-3	CASSGYTIYF	TGTGCCAGCAGTGGATACACCATATATTTT
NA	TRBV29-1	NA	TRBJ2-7	CSVVTGSYEQYF	TGCAGCGTTGTTACAGGTTCCTACGAGCAGTACTTC
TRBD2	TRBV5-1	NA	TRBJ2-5	CASTGGLAGLETQYF	TGCGCCAGCACCGGGGGACTAGCGGGGTTGGAGACCCAGTACTTC
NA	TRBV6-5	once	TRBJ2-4	CASSYASALAKNIQYF	TGTGCCAGCAGTTACGCGTCCGCACTAGCCAAAAACATTCAGTACTTC
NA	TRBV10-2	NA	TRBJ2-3	CASSEADTQYF	TGCGCCAGCAGTGAGGCAGATACGCAGTATTTT
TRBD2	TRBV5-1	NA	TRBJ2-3	CASSLVRTSGGVTDTQYF	TGCGCCAGCAGCTTGGTCCGAACTAGCGGGGGGGTGACAGATACGCAGTATTTT
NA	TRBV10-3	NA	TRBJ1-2	CAISKDRRYTF	TGTGCCATCAGTAAAGACAGGCGCTACACCTTC
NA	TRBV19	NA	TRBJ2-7	CASSIGQSSAYEQYF	TGTGCCAGTAGTATTGGACAGTCTTCTGCCTACGAGCAGTACTTC
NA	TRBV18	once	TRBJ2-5	CASSPPVGETQYF	TGTGCCAGCTCACCACCGGTTGGAGAGACCCAGTACTTC
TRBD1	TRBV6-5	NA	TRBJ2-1	CASSYLGQGRINEQFF	TGTGCCAGCAGTTACCTGGGACAGGGGAGGATCAATGAGCAGTTCTTC
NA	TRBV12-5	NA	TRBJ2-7	CASGLRPETYEQYF	TGTGCTAGTGGTTTGAGGCCAGAGACCTACGAGCAGTACTTC
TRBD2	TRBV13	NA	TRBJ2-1	CASSFFSGSVTYNEQFF	TGTGCCAGCAGCTTCTTCAGCGGGAGCGTTACCTACAATGAGCAGTTCTTC
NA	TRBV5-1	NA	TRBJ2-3	CASSFADATTDTQYF	TGCGCCAGCAGCTTTGCGGACGCAACCACAGATACGCAGTATTTT
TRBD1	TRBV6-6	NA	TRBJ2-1	CASSYSGQGNNEQFF	TGTGCCAGCAGTTATTCGGGACAGGGGAACAATGAGCAGTTCTTC
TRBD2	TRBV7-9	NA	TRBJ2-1	CASSLAAGGRNEQFF	TGTGCCAGCAGCTTAGCGGCGGGAGGGCGCAATGAGCAGTTCTTC
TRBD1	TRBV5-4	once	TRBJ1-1	CASSLYRGSTEAFF	TGTGCCAGCAGCCTATACAGGGGCTCCACTGAAGCTTTCTTT
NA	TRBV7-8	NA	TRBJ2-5	CASILKGTQYF	TGTGCCAGCATCCTAAAGGGGACCCAGTACTTC
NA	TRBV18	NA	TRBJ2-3	CASSPPRLAGIDTQYF	TGTGCCAGCTCACCACCCCGGCTAGCTGGTATAGATACGCAGTATTTT
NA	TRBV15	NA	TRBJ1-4	CATSAVGRGYEKLFF	TGTGCCACCAGCGCCGTTGGGAGGGGGTATGAAAAACTGTTTTTT
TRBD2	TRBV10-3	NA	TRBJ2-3	CAIRTSGDTDTQYF	TGTGCCATCAGGACTAGCGGAGACACAGATACGCAGTATTTT
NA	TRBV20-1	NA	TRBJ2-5	CSARVGETQYF	TGCAGTGCTAGAGTGGGGGAGACCCAGTACTTC
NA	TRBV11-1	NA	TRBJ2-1	CASSLLTSSNEQFF	TGTGCCAGCAGCTTGCTTACTAGCAGCAATGAGCAGTTCTTC
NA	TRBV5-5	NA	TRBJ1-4	CASSPSPLREKLFF	TGTGCCAGCAGCCCCTCGCCCCTGCGGGAAAAACTGTTTTTT
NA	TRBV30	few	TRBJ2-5	CAWSVSIQETQYF	TGTGCCTGGAGTGTTAGTATTCAAGAGACCCAGTACTTC
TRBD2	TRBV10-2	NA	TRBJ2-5	CASRHSGVRETQYF	TGCGCCAGCAGACATAGCGGGGTTCGAGAGACCCAGTACTTC
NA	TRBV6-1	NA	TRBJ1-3	CASSEELFGGNTIYF	TGTGCCAGCAGTGAAGAGCTTTTTGGCGGAAACACCATATATTTT
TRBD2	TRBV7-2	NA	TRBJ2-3	CASSFSSGGTDTQYF	TGTGCCAGCAGCTTCTCTAGCGGCGGCACAGATACGCAGTATTTT
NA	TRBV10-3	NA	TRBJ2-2	CAIRTGPNTGELFF	TGTGCCATCAGGACAGGTCCTAACACCGGGGAGCTGTTTTTT
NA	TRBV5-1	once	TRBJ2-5	CASSFTFPGYQETQYF	TGCGCCAGCAGCTTTACCTTTCCAGGGTACCAAGAGACCCAGTACTTC
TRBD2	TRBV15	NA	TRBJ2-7	CATSRDRGSREQYF	TGTGCCACCAGCAGAGATCGCGGGAGTCGGGAGCAGTACTTC
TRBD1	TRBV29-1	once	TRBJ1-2	CSVGGQGAGNYGYTF	TGCAGCGTTGGCGGACAGGGGGCGGGTAACTATGGCTACACCTTC
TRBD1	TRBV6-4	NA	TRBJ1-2	CASSDRGRGYTF	TGTGCCAGCAGTGACAGGGGGCGAGGCTACACCTTC
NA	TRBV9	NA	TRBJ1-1	CASSVVVGGSTEAFF	TGTGCCAGCAGCGTAGTAGTGGGGGGGAGCACTGAAGCTTTCTTT
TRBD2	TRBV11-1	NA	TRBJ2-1	CASSLAGAGLAGDEQFF	TGTGCCAGCAGCTTAGCGGGGGCCGGACTAGCGGGCGATGAGCAGTTCTTC
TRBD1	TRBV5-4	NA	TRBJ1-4	CASRVGTGNEKLFF	TGTGCCAGCAGGGTCGGGACAGGGAATGAAAAACTGTTTTTT
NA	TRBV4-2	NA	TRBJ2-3	CASSQASRALGGDTQYF	TGTGCCAGCAGCCAAGCCAGCCGAGCTTTAGGGGGGGATACGCAGTATTTT
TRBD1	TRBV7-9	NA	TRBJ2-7	CASSVRDRPFYEQYF	TGTGCCAGCAGCGTCCGGGACAGACCCTTCTACGAGCAGTACTTC
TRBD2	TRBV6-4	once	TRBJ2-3	CASSELAGAVDTQYF	TGTGCCAGCAGTGAGTTAGCGGGAGCCGTAGATACGCAGTATTTT
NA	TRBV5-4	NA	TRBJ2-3	CASSSRRSSTDTQYF	TGTGCCAGCAGCAGCAGACGCTCTAGCACAGATACGCAGTATTTT
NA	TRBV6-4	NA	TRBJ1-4	CASSDSPGGKLFF	TGTGCCAGCAGTGACTCACCGGGGGGAAAACTGTTTTTT
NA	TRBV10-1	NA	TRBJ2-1	CASSATLAGYNEQFF	TGCGCCAGCAGTGCAACACTAGCCGGCTACAATGAGCAGTTCTTC